These T cell receptor beta chains were read from a single sample in a study of blood T cell repertoires in COVID-19. Using immunoSEQ multiplex PCR, the repertoire was profiled, and TCRdb retains in-frame clones only, with some absent. The sample lists under 250,000 clones; roughly 80% were seen once. The specimen was peripheral blood. The origin of the receptors is a man aged 45 to 65 with active or convalescent COVID-19. Both conserved end residues are part of each CDR3. The order of the fields is V gene, clone size, J gene, D gene, CDR3 protein, CDR3 DNA. D genes are given only for firm matches. Size is stated for part of the rows, as once, few or many counts, or as a class when the clone is expanded.

V gene: TRBV5-1; clone size: .; J gene: TRBJ1-1; D gene: .; CDR3 protein: CASSFQRQSDEAFF; CDR3 DNA: TGCGCCAGCAGCTTTCAGAGACAGTCTGATGAAGCTTTCTTT
V gene: TRBV5-6; clone size: once; J gene: TRBJ2-1; D gene: .; CDR3 protein: CASSSYRDSRTVEQFF; CDR3 DNA: TGTGCCAGCAGCAGCTACCGGGACTCCCGGACGGTAGAGCAGTTCTTC
V gene: TRBV2; clone size: .; J gene: TRBJ1-4; D gene: .; CDR3 protein: CASSPVTQGVGEKLFF; CDR3 DNA: TGTGCCAGCAGCCCCGTCACTCAGGGCGTAGGTGAAAAACTGTTTTTT
V gene: TRBV19; clone size: .; J gene: TRBJ1-2; D gene: .; CDR3 protein: CASRQEGASIYGYTF; CDR3 DNA: TGTGCCAGCCGCCAAGAGGGCGCATCGATCTATGGCTACACCTTC
V gene: TRBV18; clone size: .; J gene: TRBJ1-3; D gene: .; CDR3 protein: CASSLKGTPGNTIYF; CDR3 DNA: TGTGCCAGCTCACTAAAGGGGACACCTGGAAACACCATATATTTT
V gene: TRBV27; clone size: .; J gene: TRBJ2-5; D gene: TRBD1; CDR3 protein: CASSRWTGAQETQYF; CDR3 DNA: TGTGCCAGCAGTCGTTGGACAGGGGCTCAAGAGACCCAGTACTTC
V gene: TRBV11-2; clone size: .; J gene: TRBJ2-3; D gene: TRBD1; CDR3 protein: CASRPAGTVNTDTQYF; CDR3 DNA: TGTGCCAGCAGGCCCGCCGGGACAGTAAACACAGATACGCAGTATTTT
V gene: TRBV3-1/TRBV3-2; clone size: .; J gene: TRBJ2-7; D gene: .; CDR3 protein: CASSARGAAYEQYF; CDR3 DNA: TGTGCCAGCAGCGCTCGGGGGGCGGCCTACGAGCAGTACTTC
V gene: TRBV19; clone size: .; J gene: TRBJ2-5; D gene: TRBD2; CDR3 protein: CASSSRTSGGGETQYF; CDR3 DNA: TGTGCCAGTAGTTCCAGGACTAGCGGGGGAGGAGAGACCCAGTACTTC
V gene: TRBV2; clone size: .; J gene: TRBJ1-2; D gene: .; CDR3 protein: CASSGLKSYGYTF; CDR3 DNA: TGTGCCAGCAGTGGCCTCAAGAGCTATGGCTACACCTTC